Below are 14 T cell receptor beta chains sequenced from a single sample in a study of beta chain features in type 1 diabetes. The investigators reverse transcribed all of the isolated RNA, so they sequenced expressed TCRB transcripts. The repertoire was sequenced with immunoSEQ multiplex PCR; TCRdb's copy has only in-frame clones and lacks some. The table lists approximately 250,000 clones, roughly 15% of them singletons, with around 0.026% in the top ten. Sequenced: naive CD4+ T cells from blood. Receptor source: a woman aged 40-49 years in good health.

The chain is built from TRBV19 and TRBJ2-1; 7 nucleotides agree with TRBD2. The CDR3 consists of 15 residues. Germline values: CDR1 LNHDA, CDR2 SQIVND (reference sequence). V was pared by 3 bases and J by 2 bases, with 4 bases of the junction left unmatched. CDR3 bases: TGTGCCAGTAGTATTCGGGGGGACCCCTACAATGAGCAGTTCTTC. Translated, it gives CASSIRGDPYNEQFF.

The genes are TRBV4-3 and TRBJ2-7; no reliable D call. V dropped 4 bases and J dropped 3 bases, with 13 bases sitting between them. The CDR3 is made up of 14 amino acids. Germline lookup yields CDR1 LGHNA and CDR2 YSLEER. CDR3 DNA: TGCGCCAGCAGCCGCGGATTGCAAAACTACGAGCAGTACTTC. Its protein product is CASSRGLQNYEQYF.

V is TRBV7-8 and J is TRBJ2-7, with D possibly TRBD2 on 6 matching bases. Trimming pared 6 bases from V and 3 bases from J, leaving 12 bases between. Per the germline V gene, CDR1 is SGHVS and CDR2 is FQNEAQ. CDR3 length: 13 residues. In nucleotides, the CDR3 is TGTGCCAGCAGGCGCGGGATAAACTACGAGCAGTACTTC. This encodes CASRRGINYEQYF.

This clone was counted a few times. V usage is TRBV7-2 and J usage is TRBJ2-1; 7 bases are a match to TRBD2. Germline CDR1 SGHTA, CDR2 FQGNSA. The CDR3 contains 13 residues. V lost 3 bases to trimming and J lost 11 bases; unmatched junction nucleotides: 7. The CDR3 DNA sequence: TGTGCCAGCAGCTTGGCTACTAGCGATAAGCAGTTCTTC. Encoded protein: CASSLATSDKQFF.

The chain employs TRBV7-8 and TRBJ2-3; D perhaps matches TRBD1 (6 bases). CDR3 length: 14 amino acids. The V end was cut by 3 bases, the J end by 5 bases, with 12 bases between. CDR1 SGHVS and CDR2 FQNEAQ come from the germline V gene. The CDR3 protein is CASSFRTARDTQYF. As DNA, the CDR3 is TGTGCCAGCAGCTTTCGGACAGCTAGAGATACGCAGTATTTT. The complete variable domain, with remaining parts taken from reference TRBV7-8 and TRBJ2-3, reads GAGVSQSPRYKVAKRGQDVALRCDPISGHVSLFWYQQALGQGPEFLTYFQNEAQLDKSGLPSDRFFAERPEGSVSTLKIQRTQQEDSAVYLCASSFRTARDTQYFGPGTRLTVL.

This clone was counted only a few times. The same CDR3 also results from other DNA sequences found in this sample. The V gene is TRBV5-1, the J gene TRBJ2-7, with 12 bases matching TRBD2. J gave up 3 bases and V 4 bases, and 5 bases lay outside the gene matches. In germline, CDR1 is SGHRS, CDR2 YFSETQ. This CDR3 has 15 amino acids. The CDR3 spells CASSLGLAGNYEQYF. CDR3 sequence (DNA): TGCGCCAGCAGCCTTGGACTAGCGGGGAACTACGAGCAGTACTTC.

In its sample, this clone was seen a few times. V is TRBV15 and J is TRBJ2-7; maybe TRBD2 (7 bases). Germline V gene lookup returns CDR1 LNHNV and CDR2 YYDKDF (reference sequence). V dropped 7 bases and J dropped 2 bases, with 18 bases sitting between them. The CDR3 has 15 residues. The CDR3 protein is CATTYGRGLAYEQYF. The CDR3 DNA is TGTGCCACCACCTACGGGCGGGGGCTTGCCTACGAGCAGTACTTC.

The chain links TRBV4-1 to TRBJ1-2; D is ambiguous. CDR3 length: 14 residues. CDR1 and CDR2 from the germline V gene are MGHRA and YSYEKL. Trimming left V 3 bases short and J 4 bases short, with 12 bases between. The CDR3, as DNA: TGCGCCAGCAGCCAGGAGAGCTTCGGCTATGGCTACACCTTC. Its protein is CASSQESFGYGYTF.

The chain links TRBV4-3 to TRBJ2-3, with D tentatively TRBD1 (5 bases). This CDR3 is built from 14 residues. V was pared by 2 bases and J by 8 bases, with 14 bases between. The V gene's germline CDR1 is LGHNA and CDR2 YSLEER. CDR3: CASSQTHQGLTQYF. The CDR3 DNA reads as TGCGCCAGCAGCCAAACTCATCAGGGTCTTACGCAGTATTTT.

This sequence joins TRBV6-5 and TRBJ2-5; D perhaps matches TRBD2 (5 bases). The CDR3 spans 16 residues. Deletions cut 0 bases from V and 7 bases from J, with 18 bases between. Per germline, CDR1 MNHEY and CDR2 SVGAGI. DNA for the CDR3: TGTGCCAGCAGTTACTCGCCTAGCTTGGTGGCAAGGACCCAGTACTTC. Translated, it gives CASSYSPSLVARTQYF.

In this sample, this clone turned up a few times. The gene calls are TRBV7-9 and TRBJ1-2; D gene unclear. CDR1 SEHNR and CDR2 FQNEAQ come from the germline V gene (reference sequence). The CDR3 covers 13 residues. V was cut by 0 bases and J by 2 bases, with 4 bases left in between. CDR3 bases: TGTGCCAGCAGCTTAGCCAGAAACTATGGCTACACCTTC. This codes for CASSLARNYGYTF.

The CDR3 sequence: CASSFTGMSNQPQHF. CDR3 bases: TGCGCCAGCAGCTTCACAGGGATGAGCAATCAGCCCCAGCATTTT. This chain links TRBV5-1 with TRBJ1-5, with D possibly matching TRBD1 (6 bases). V was trimmed by 2 bases and J by 1 base, leaving 10 bases between them. The CDR3 length is 15 residues. Germline CDR1 reads SGHRS; CDR2 reads YFSETQ. Drawing the rest from reference TRBV5-1 and TRBJ1-5, the complete variable domain is KAGVTQTPRYLIKTRGQQVTLSCSPISGHRSVSWYQQTPGQGLQFLFEYFSETQRNKGNFPGRFSGRQFSNSRSEMNVSTLELGDSALYLCASSFTGMSNQPQHFGDGTRLSIL.

This clone was seen a few times. The V call is TRBV7-2, the J call TRBJ2-5; 10 bases are shared with TRBD2. V was clipped by 1 base and J by 2 bases; unmatched bases: 4. Germline CDR1 is SGHTA and CDR2 is FQGNSA. This CDR3 contains 16 residues. The CDR3 region has the DNA TGTGCCAGCAGCTTAGGGGTTAGCGGGGGGCAAGAGACCCAGTACTTC. Its translation: CASSLGVSGGQETQYF. Filled out from reference TRBV7-2 and TRBJ2-5, the complete variable domain reads GAGVSQSPSNKVTEKGKDVELRCDPISGHTALYWYRQSLGQGLEFLIYFQGNSAPDKSGLPSDRFSAERTGGSVSTLTIQRTQQEDSAVYLCASSLGVSGGQETQYFGPGTRLLVL.

This clone was found many times. This chain links TRBV7-2 with TRBJ1-1, with 7 positions matching TRBD1. V trimming: 4 bases; J trimming: 8 bases; junction bases outside the gene matches: 7. CDR3 length equals 13 residues. The germline CDR1 and CDR2 sequences are SGHTA and FQGNSA. The CDR3 region has the DNA TGTGCCAGCAGCTCCAGGGGGAGAGTGGAAGCTTTCTTT. It specifies CASSSRGRVEAFF. The full variable domain, its missing parts supplied by reference TRBV7-2 and TRBJ1-1, is GAGVSQSPSNKVTEKGKDVELRCDPISGHTALYWYRQSLGQGLEFLIYFQGNSAPDKSGLPSDRFSAERTGGSVSTLTIQRTQQEDSAVYLCASSSRGRVEAFFGQGTRLTVV.